Here is one T cell receptor (beta chain) with its context. Its specificity is not known. This specimen comes from a study of vaccination and CD4 T cells after COVID-19. Study in general: Between diagnosis and the drawing of post-COVID samples lay a median approximately 95 days (range 35 to 161). Regarding the study as a whole: The median count of SARS-CoV-2-reactive clonotypes rose from approximately 21 to 40, not significantly. No early post-infection timepoints were studied, and convalescent patients studied were relatively few.

Oncomine TCR Beta short-read sequencing was applied to DNA from cultured CD4+ T cells. TCRdb used MiXCR to reprocess the PCR reads, holding one entry per CDR3 protein. This table holds over 3,000 distinct CDR3 sequences, 15% to 20% found once. Sample treatment: roughly 11-day PBMC culture with coronavirus spike peptide pools or control peptides (ViraFEST assay). The CDR3 covers 14 residues. Germline values: CDR1 LGHDT, CDR2 YNNKEL (reference sequence). V was clipped by 5 bases and J by 5 bases, with 15 bases between them. The chain links TRBV3-1 to TRBJ1-1, with unresolved D. The sequenced material came from CD4+ T cells from blood, cultured in vitro. This clonotype was sampled from a human donor who had recovered from COVID-19. The CDR3 DNA sequence: TGTGCCAGCAGCTTCTCCACGAGGGAGACTGAAGCTTTCTTT. Translation: CASSFSTRETEAFF.